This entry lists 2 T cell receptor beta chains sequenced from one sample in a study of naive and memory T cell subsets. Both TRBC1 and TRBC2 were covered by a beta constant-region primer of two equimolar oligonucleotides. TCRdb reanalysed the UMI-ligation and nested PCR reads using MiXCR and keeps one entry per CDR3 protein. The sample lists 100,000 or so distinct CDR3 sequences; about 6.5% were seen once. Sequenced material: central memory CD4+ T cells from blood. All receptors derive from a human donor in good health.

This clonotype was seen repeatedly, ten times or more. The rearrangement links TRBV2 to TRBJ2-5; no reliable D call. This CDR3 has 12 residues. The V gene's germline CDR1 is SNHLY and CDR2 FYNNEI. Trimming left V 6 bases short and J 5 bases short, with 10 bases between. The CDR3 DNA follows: TGTGCCAGCAGAACCGGGTTGGAGACCCAGTACTTC. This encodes CASRTGLETQYF.

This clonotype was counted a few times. CDR3 DNA: TGTGCCAGCAGCACGGGACAGGGTACCACCGGGGAGCTGTTTTTT. Its translation: CASSTGQGTTGELFF. This chain uses TRBV11-2 with TRBJ2-2, with 9 bases aligning to TRBD1. Germline trimming cut 5 bases from V and 4 bases from J; bases unmatched to any gene: 5. The CDR3 sequence is 15 residues long. The V gene's germline CDR1 is SGHAT and CDR2 FQNNGV.